The 19 T cell receptor beta chains below come from one sample, sequenced in a study of PD-1 blockade in classical Hodgkin lymphoma (dated by TCRdb to about 2020). Read against the paper, the sample's time point label means: cycle 1 day 1 (C1D1), immediately before nivolumab initiation. Every trial patient had relapsed after autologous stem cell transplantation, and cohorts A, B and C differed in prior brentuximab vedotin exposure. The library was made by the immunoSEQ multiplex PCR assay. TCRdb's version of the immuneACCESS table is confined to in-frame rearrangements and falls short of the full clone set. An unresolved V gene accounts for under half of the shortfall where checked; the remainder is of unknown origin. The sample data list fewer than 100,000 clones, and around 90% of these were observed just once. The ten largest clones add up to about 20% of the sample. Material: peripheral blood mononuclear cells (PBMCs), obtained at baseline. The receptors come from a human donor with classical Hodgkin lymphoma.

Here the CDR3 reads CASSLVRVTSTEAFF. In DNA, the CDR3 is TGCGCCAGCAGCTTGGTAAGGGTGACGAGCACTGAAGCTTTCTTT. The gene calls are TRBV5-1 and TRBJ1-1; D is unresolved. The CDR3 runs 15 residues. V was cut by 0 bases and J by 4 bases, with 13 bases left in between. The germline CDR1 and CDR2 sequences are SGHRS and YFSETQ.

This chain uses TRBV7-9 with TRBJ2-2; TRBD1 aligns across 10 bases. V lost 5 bases, J lost 7 bases, and 4 bases stayed unmatched. Germline lookup yields CDR1 SEHNR and CDR2 FQNEAQ (reference sequence). The length of the CDR3 is 14 residues. The DNA of the CDR3 is TGTGCCAGCAGCACGGGACAGGGGATCGGGGAGCTGTTTTTT. The encoded protein is CASSTGQGIGELFF.

This clone was recorded a few times. The J gene is TRBJ2-2, the V gene TRBV7-2; 8 bases agree with TRBD1. CDR1 is SGHTA, CDR2 FQGNSA, per germline. J lost 6 bases, V lost 2 bases, and 5 bases had no gene match. This CDR3 has 15 amino acids. The CDR3 loop reads CASSLRTGQAGELFF. The CDR3 DNA reads TGTGCCAGCAGCTTACGGACAGGGCAGGCCGGGGAGCTGTTTTTT.

The chain links TRBV19 to TRBJ1-2, with D unclear. The CDR3 totals 14 residues. The V end was cut by 7 bases, the J end by 2 bases, with 14 bases between. Germline V gives CDR1 LNHDA, CDR2 SQIVND (reference sequence). The CDR3 protein is CASNPGTANYGYTF. CDR3 in DNA: TGTGCCAGTAACCCCGGAACAGCAAACTATGGCTACACCTTC. The full variable domain, its missing parts supplied by reference TRBV19 and TRBJ1-2, is DGGITQSPKYLFRKEGQNVTLSCEQNLNHDAMYWYRQDPGQGLRLIYYSQIVNDFQKGDIAEGYSVSREKKESFPLTVTSAQKNPTAFYLCASNPGTANYGYTFGSGTRLTVV.

This rearrangement joins TRBV15 to TRBJ2-5; D is ambiguous. CDR3 length: 17 amino acids. V was pared by 3 bases and J by 4 bases, with 21 bases between. CDR1 is LNHNV and CDR2 is YYDKDF in the germline V gene (reference sequence). The CDR3 coding sequence is TGTGCCACCAGCAGGAGGCCAGTAATCACTCATGGAGAGACCCAGTACTTC. This gives the protein CATSRRPVITHGETQYF.

The V gene is TRBV9, the J gene TRBJ2-7, with 7 bases matching TRBD1. The V and J ends lost 3 bases and 2 bases, in that order; junction bases with no gene match: 5. The germline V gene encodes CDR1 SGDLS and CDR2 YYNGEE. CDR3 length equals 14 residues. The CDR3 reads CASSAGTDPYEQYF. The CDR3 bases are TGTGCCAGCAGCGCCGGGACAGACCCCTACGAGCAGTACTTC. Combining the CDR3 with reference TRBV9 and TRBJ2-7 gives the whole variable domain DSGVTQTPKHLITATGQRVTLRCSPRSGDLSVYWYQQSLDQGLQFLIQYYNGEERAKGNILERFSAQQFPDLHSELNLSSLELGDSALYFCASSAGTDPYEQYFGPGTRLTVT.

The chain links TRBV6-5 to TRBJ1-3, with D uncertain. The CDR3 covers 16 residues. Germline-derived CDR1 and CDR2 are MNHEY and SVGAGI. The germline V and J ends were trimmed by 0 bases and 4 bases, with 13 bases remaining between them. CDR3 coding DNA: TGTGCCAGCAGTTACTCCGGGAAGTTAAGCGGAAACACCATATATTTT. Translation gives CASSYSGKLSGNTIYF.

For this clone: Mismatch with germline at one junction end may stem from a read error. The chain couples TRBV27 to TRBJ2-1, with D possibly matching TRBD2 (6 bases). Germline V gene sequence: CDR1 MNHEY, CDR2 SMNVEV (reference sequence). There are 16 residues in the CDR3. CDR3: CASSLPGVAAYNEQFF. CDR3 DNA: TGTGCCAGCAGTTTACCGGGGGTAGCGGCCTATAATGAGCAGTTCTTC.

The chain recombines TRBV28 with TRBJ1-2, with a possible D match to TRBD1 (5 bases). This CDR3 is built from 11 residues. The V end lost 8 bases, the J end lost 1 base, and 5 bases lay between the germline ends. From germline, CDR1 is MDHEN and CDR2 SYDVKM. The CDR3 sequence: CASGHNYGYTF. The CDR3 DNA reads TGTGCCAGCGGACATAACTATGGCTACACCTTC.

This clone was observed a handful of times. The junction departs from the called germline gene at one end, perhaps through a read error. V is TRBV6-1 and J is TRBJ1-2; TRBD1 is a possible D gene (5 bases). This CDR3 contains 13 residues. CDR1 is MNHNS, CDR2 SASEGT, per germline. The DNA of the CDR3 is TGTGCCAGCAGTGAAGCTAGGGCGACAGCCGGATCCTTC. The encoded protein is CASSEARATAGSF.

This sequence joins TRBV11-2 and TRBJ1-3; D unresolved. The germline V and J ends were trimmed by 3 bases and 7 bases, with 7 bases remaining between them. Germline V gives CDR1 SGHAT, CDR2 FQNNGV. The CDR3 sequence is 12 residues long. The DNA for the CDR3 is TGTGCCAGCAGCTTGGTCCGGAACACCATATATTTT. Translated, it gives CASSLVRNTIYF.

This clone was picked up one time. The chain has TRBV14 and TRBJ2-3, with 9 bases identical to TRBD2. This CDR3 is built from 17 residues. J gave up 4 bases and V 3 bases, and 11 bases lay outside the gene matches. Germline assignment: CDR1 SGHDN and CDR2 FVKESK. The CDR3 reads CASSHLIAGAVPDTQYF. In nucleotides, the CDR3 is TGTGCCAGCAGCCACCTTATAGCGGGAGCTGTCCCAGATACGCAGTATTTT.

V usage is TRBV5-1 and J usage is TRBJ2-1, with D possibly TRBD1 on 6 matching bases. Trimming took off 4 bases at V and 1 base at J, with 9 bases between the two ends. The germline gives CDR1 SGHRS, CDR2 YFSETQ. CDR3 length equals 14 residues. This CDR3 reads CASSLGHSYNEQFF. DNA for the CDR3: TGCGCCAGCAGCCTGGGACATTCCTACAATGAGCAGTTCTTC.

The genes are TRBV10-2 and TRBJ1-3; TRBD1 is a possible D gene (6 bases). The CDR3 spans 13 residues. The V and J ends lost 6 bases and 4 bases respectively, with 10 bases between them. The germline V gene has CDR1 WSHSY and CDR2 SAAADI. The CDR3 DNA sequence: TGCGCCAGCAGCGCCACAGGGGGAAACACCATATATTTT. It specifies CASSATGGNTIYF.

This clone was seen a few times. V and J are TRBV10-3 and TRBJ1-5, with D perhaps TRBD1 (5 bases). Germline CDR1 ENHRY, CDR2 SYGVKD. There are 14 residues in the CDR3. The germline V and J ends were trimmed by 0 bases and 5 bases, with 8 bases remaining between them. The CDR3 sequence is CAISESLGDQPQHF. The CDR3, as DNA: TGTGCCATCAGTGAGTCCTTGGGGGATCAGCCCCAGCATTTT.

The chain is built from TRBV19 and TRBJ1-5; D call uncertain. Deletions cut 5 bases from V and 6 bases from J, with 11 bases between. CDR1 is LNHDA, CDR2 SQIVND, per germline (reference sequence). The CDR3 sequence is 13 residues long. The DNA of the CDR3 is TGTGCCAGTAGTGACCAGACCGGTCAGCCCCAGCATTTT. Protein product: CASSDQTGQPQHF. The full variable domain, rest sourced from reference TRBV19 and TRBJ1-5, is DGGITQSPKYLFRKEGQNVTLSCEQNLNHDAMYWYRQDPGQGLRLIYYSQIVNDFQKGDIAEGYSVSREKKESFPLTVTSAQKNPTAFYLCASSDQTGQPQHFGDGTRLSIL.

This chain links TRBV7-2 with TRBJ2-3; possibly TRBD1 for D (5 bases). The V end lost 1 base, the J end lost 6 bases, and 11 bases lay between the germline ends. The germline V gene has CDR1 SGHTA and CDR2 FQGNSA. The CDR3 is 14 amino acids. The CDR3 spells CASSLGTWADTQYF. CDR3 in DNA: TGTGCCAGCAGCTTAGGGACATGGGCGGATACGCAGTATTTT.

The V call is TRBV28, the J call TRBJ1-5; D call uncertain. The CDR3 contains 14 residues. Trimming removed 3 bases from V and 7 bases from J, with 13 bases in between. Per germline, CDR1 MDHEN and CDR2 SYDVKM. CDR3 in DNA: TGTGCCAGCAGTTTGTGGGAGTCGGCCCAGCCCCAGCATTTT. Translating it yields CASSLWESAQPQHF.

This clone was counted once. The J gene is TRBJ1-1, the V gene TRBV2; D unclear. V lost 8 bases, J lost 0 bases, and 10 bases lay in between. The CDR3 has 13 amino acids. Germline CDR1 reads SNHLY; CDR2 reads FYNNEI. In DNA, the CDR3 is TGTGCCAGCTGTCCAGAAATGAACACTGAAGCTTTCTTT. Its translation is CASCPEMNTEAFF.